This T cell receptor beta chain was documented in a study of breast tumors, draining lymph nodes, adjacent tissues. TCRdb fed the multiplex PCR reads into MiXCR, producing one record per CDR3 protein. The repertoire holds about 230,000 distinct CDR3 sequences, with 32% as singletons. Germline V lookup: CDR1 SGHTA, CDR2 FQGTGA. This CDR3 is 14 amino acids long. Trimming shortened V by 2 bases and J by 5 bases, and 12 bases separated the two germline ends. Breast cancer patients provided tissue from their axillary draining lymph nodes. Study-level points and caveats: Findings are consistent with lymph node origin and intratumoral expansion of most tumor T cells. Data only fit, rather than demonstrated, lymph node origin of most tumor T cells. Tumor TCR diversity was below lymph nodes but above nontumor tissue.

Worth noting for this clonotype: The antigen remains undetermined.

This clonotype was sampled from a female donor with breast cancer. Some clones in this sample may be carry-over from other donors' samples. The V and J genes are TRBV7-3 and TRBJ2-5; possible D gene TRBD2, 6 bases. Sequenced: axillary lymph node tissue. CDR3 in amino acids: CASSLSAGLETQYF. As DNA, the CDR3 is TGTGCCAGCAGCTTATCAGCGGGTCTGGAGACCCAGTACTTC.